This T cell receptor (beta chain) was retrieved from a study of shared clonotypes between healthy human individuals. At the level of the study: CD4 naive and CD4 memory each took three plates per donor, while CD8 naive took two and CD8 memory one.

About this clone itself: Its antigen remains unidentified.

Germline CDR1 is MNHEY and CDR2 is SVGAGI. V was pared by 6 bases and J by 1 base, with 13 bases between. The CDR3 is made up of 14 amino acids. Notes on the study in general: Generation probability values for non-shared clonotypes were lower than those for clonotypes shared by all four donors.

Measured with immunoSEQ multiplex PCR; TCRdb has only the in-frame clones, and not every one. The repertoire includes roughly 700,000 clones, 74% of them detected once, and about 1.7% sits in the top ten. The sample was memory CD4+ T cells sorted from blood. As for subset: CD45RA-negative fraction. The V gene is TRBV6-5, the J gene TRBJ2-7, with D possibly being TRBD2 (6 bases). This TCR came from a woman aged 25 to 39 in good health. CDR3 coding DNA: TGTGCCAGCAGGACACGGAGGGGTTCCTACGAGCAGTACTTC. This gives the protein CASRTRRGSYEQYF.